These 8 T cell receptor beta chains were sequenced from one sample in a study of OX40 agonist ivuxolimab in advanced cancers. This table comes from immunoSEQ multiplex PCR, and its TCRdb copy is limited to in-frame clones, with some not included. Found here are around 49,000 clones, about 80% of them singletons; the top ten hold 14% to 15%. The sample consisted of CD4+ or CD8+ T cells sorted from blood, taken in a trial of the OX40 agonist ivuxolimab. These receptors all stem from an adult with an advanced solid tumor such as melanoma, head and neck, liver or kidney cancer.

This clone was counted a single time. V usage is TRBV27 and J usage is TRBJ2-7, with TRBD1 identical over 7 bases. In germline, CDR1 is MNHEY, CDR2 SMNVEV (reference sequence). The junction had 11 bases not matched to a gene; V was cut back by 8 bases and J by 1 base. The CDR3 runs to 15 residues. CDR3 amino acids: CASGITGVGSYEQYF. DNA of the CDR3: TGTGCCAGCGGCATAACAGGGGTTGGGTCCTACGAGCAGTACTTC.

J is TRBJ2-7 and V is TRBV2; 8 nucleotides line up with TRBD2. The CDR3 covers 14 residues. With V trimmed by 10 bases and J by 5 bases, 13 bases remained unmatched. CDR1 SNHLY and CDR2 FYNNEI come from the germline V gene. The CDR3 DNA reads TGTGCCATCAGCCTCGGGACTAGTTGGGACGAGCAGTACTTC. Translating it yields CAISLGTSWDEQYF. The full variable domain, completed using reference TRBV2 and TRBJ2-7, is EPEVTQTPSHQVTQMGQEVILRCVPISNHLYFYWYRQILGQKVEFLVSFYNNEISEKSEIFDDQFSVERPDGSNFTLKIRSTKLEDSAMYFCAISLGTSWDEQYFGPGTRLTVT.

V gene TRBV11-3 combines with J gene TRBJ2-4; D remains unclear. The CDR3 has 14 residues. V was shortened by 5 bases and J by 6 bases, with 14 bases between the two germline ends. CDR1 and CDR2 (germline): SGHNT, YENEEA. CDR3 nucleotide sequence: TGTGCCAGCAGCCGGTGGAAGGGCGGAAACATTCAGTACTTC. It is translated as CASSRWKGGNIQYF.

Regarding this clone: The junction and the germline gene differ at one end; a read error may be behind it. The chain uses TRBV4-1 and TRBJ2-1, with no clear D. Germline CDR1 and CDR2: MGHRA and YSYEKL. This CDR3 spans 12 amino acids. CDR3 loop: CASSRYSNEQLF. The DNA for the CDR3 is TGCGCCAGCAGCCGATACTCAAATGAGCAGCTCTTC.

The J gene is TRBJ2-7, the V gene TRBV19; TRBD1 matches 8 bases. V was clipped by 4 bases and J by 3 bases; unmatched bases: 5. This CDR3 contains 14 residues. Germline V lookup: CDR1 LNHDA, CDR2 SQIVND (reference sequence). DNA for the CDR3: TGTGCCAGTAGTACCGGACAGGGAAACTACGAGCAGTACTTC. It encodes CASSTGQGNYEQYF. Using reference TRBV19 and TRBJ2-7 for the parts outside the CDR3, the full variable domain is DGGITQSPKYLFRKEGQNVTLSCEQNLNHDAMYWYRQDPGQGLRLIYYSQIVNDFQKGDIAEGYSVSREKKESFPLTVTSAQKNPTAFYLCASSTGQGNYEQYFGPGTRLTVT.

V usage is TRBV9 and J usage is TRBJ2-5; the D is unclear. The length of the CDR3 is 14 residues. Germline CDR1 and CDR2: SGDLS and YYNGEE. V lost 0 bases to trimming and J lost 2 bases, with 8 bases between them. CDR3 loop: CASSVEGGQETQYF. CDR3 sequence (DNA): TGTGCCAGCAGCGTAGAAGGCGGTCAAGAGACCCAGTACTTC. Full variable domain (rest looked up from reference TRBV9 and TRBJ2-5): DSGVTQTPKHLITATGQRVTLRCSPRSGDLSVYWYQQSLDQGLQFLIQYYNGEERAKGNILERFSAQQFPDLHSELNLSSLELGDSALYFCASSVEGGQETQYFGPGTRLLVL.

The gene calls are TRBV7-9 and TRBJ1-5; D gene unclear. This CDR3 contains 12 residues. The V end was cut by 3 bases, the J end by 6 bases, with 6 bases between. Germline V gene data show CDR1 as SEHNR and CDR2 as FQNEAQ (reference sequence). CDR3 region: CASSLGSQPQHF. DNA for the CDR3: TGTGCCAGCAGCTTGGGGAGTCAGCCCCAGCATTTT.

The chain is built from TRBV11-2 and TRBJ1-2; tentatively, D is TRBD1 (6 bases). Germline CDR1 and CDR2: SGHAT and FQNNGV. CDR3 length: 14 amino acids. V lost 2 bases to trimming and J lost 3 bases, with 10 bases between them. In DNA form, the CDR3 reads TGTGCCAGCAGCTTATCCGGGGGCTACTATGGCTACACCTTC. As protein: CASSLSGGYYGYTF. Complete variable domain (other parts from reference TRBV11-2 and TRBJ1-2): EAGVAQSPRYKIIEKRQSVAFWCNPISGHATLYWYQQILGQGPKLLIQFQNNGVVDDSQLPKDRFSAERLKGVDSTLKIQPAKLEDSAVYLCASSLSGGYYGYTFGSGTRLTVV.